The clone carrying this T cell receptor beta chain was counted ten times or more. Via MiXCR, TCRdb re-called the 5' RACE reads, giving one row per CDR3 protein. The table lists 65,000 to 80,000 distinct CDR3 sequences, about 5% of them singletons. This specimen belongs to a study of neurological immune-mediated disorders. Trimming left V 6 bases short and J 1 base short, with 15 bases between. The CDR3 sequence is 15 residues long. From germline, CDR1 is MNHNS and CDR2 SASEGT. The TCR originated in a woman in her sixties or seventies with multiple sclerosis. The V call is TRBV6-1, the J call TRBJ1-1, with D maybe TRBD1 (6 bases). Sequenced material: PBMCs. CDR3 region: CASSQQGVGNTEAFF. The CDR3 nucleotides are TGTGCCAGCAGCCAACAGGGCGTGGGGAACACTGAAGCTTTCTTT.